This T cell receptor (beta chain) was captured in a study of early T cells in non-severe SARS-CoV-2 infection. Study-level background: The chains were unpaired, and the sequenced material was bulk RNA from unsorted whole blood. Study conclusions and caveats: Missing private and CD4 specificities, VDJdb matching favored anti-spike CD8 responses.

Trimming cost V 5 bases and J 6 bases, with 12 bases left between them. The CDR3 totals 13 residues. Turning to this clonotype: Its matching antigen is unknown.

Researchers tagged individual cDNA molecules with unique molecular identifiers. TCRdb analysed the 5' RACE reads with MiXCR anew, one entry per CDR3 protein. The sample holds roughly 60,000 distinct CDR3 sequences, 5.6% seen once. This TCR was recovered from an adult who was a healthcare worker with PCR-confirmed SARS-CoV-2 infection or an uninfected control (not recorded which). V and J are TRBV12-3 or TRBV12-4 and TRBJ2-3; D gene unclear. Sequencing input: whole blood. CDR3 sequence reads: CASSLRLGDTQYF. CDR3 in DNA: TGTGCCAGCAGTCTCAGACTCGGGGATACGCAGTATTTT.